Below are 5 T cell receptor beta chains sequenced from a single sample in a study of T cell responses to AZD1222 COVID-19 vaccine. Generated by immunoSEQ multiplex PCR, the TCRdb table keeps only in-frame clones and is missing some. The repertoire holds 110,000 or so clones, 70% to 90% seen once, with about 4% in the top ten. Sequenced here: peripheral blood, sampled 28 days after the second AZD1222 dose. The receptors derive from an adult who received the AZD1222 COVID-19 vaccine.

The chain couples TRBV7-3 to TRBJ1-5; TRBD1 is a possible D gene (6 bases). CDR3 size: 13 residues. Trimming shortened V by 1 base and J by 7 bases, and 8 bases separated the two germline ends. Germline V CDR1 and CDR2: SGHTA, FQGTGA. The CDR3 DNA sequence: TGTGCCAGCAGCTTAAACAGGGACCAGCCCCAGCATTTT. This codes for CASSLNRDQPQHF.

This sequence joins TRBV14 and TRBJ2-1, with TRBD2 identical over 7 bases. V lost 1 base, J lost 7 bases, and 25 bases stayed unmatched. CDR1 and CDR2 (germline): SGHDN, FVKESK. This CDR3 has 21 residues. This chain's CDR3 is CASSQVGFKSQIKTSENEQFF. CDR3 in DNA: TGTGCCAGCAGCCAAGTCGGGTTTAAGTCCCAGATTAAAACTAGCGAAAATGAGCAGTTCTTC.

This chain connects TRBV4-3 to TRBJ1-2; tentatively, D is TRBD1 (5 bases). This CDR3 has 15 residues. From germline, CDR1 is LGHNA and CDR2 YSLEER. Trimming stripped 0 bases from V and 7 bases from J, with 15 bases between. The CDR3 DNA reads TGCGCCAGCAGCCAAGATCCAGGGACGAGGGTTGGCTACACCTTC. It specifies CASSQDPGTRVGYTF.

This clone was seen a single time. The V and J genes are TRBV7-3 and TRBJ2-2, with a possible D match to TRBD2 (6 bases). The germline V and J ends were trimmed by 4 bases and 2 bases, with 8 bases remaining between them. CDR1 is SGHTA and CDR2 is FQGTGA in the germline V gene. This CDR3 comprises 14 residues. Here the CDR3 DNA reads TGTGCCAGCAGCTGGGGGACTAACACCGGGGAGCTGTTTTTT. It yields the protein CASSWGTNTGELFF.

This chain joins TRBV2 and TRBJ2-7; D gene ambiguous. Germline V gene data show CDR1 as SNHLY and CDR2 as FYNNEI. The CDR3 covers 13 residues. V lost 3 bases and J lost 4, with 10 bases in between. CDR3 DNA sequence: TGTGCCAGCAGTGATTTAGGCAGGTACGAGCAGTACTTC. This translates into CASSDLGRYEQYF.